The subject of this entry is one T cell receptor (beta chain). Its target antigen remains unknown. This specimen comes from a study of monozygotic twins with inflammatory bowel disease (dated by TCRdb to the late 2010s). In the study overall: A total of some 30 monozygotic twin pairs were included in the full study, comprising nine German pairs (four IBD-concordant, five IBD-discordant) and 19 IBD-discordant Danish pairs. Within discordant pairs, disease-associated traits were sought mainly by comparing IBD patients with their genetically identical healthy co-twins. Each individual had, on average, about 151 000 unique TCRalpha sequences and 181 000 unique TCRbeta sequences available for analysis.

From each donor, an approximately 2.5 ml peripheral blood sample was drawn into PAXgene tubes and stored at -80 degrees C. Without any T cell sorting, total RNA was extracted from whole blood using the PAXgene blood miRNA kit on an automated QIAcube. Peripheral blood from monozygotic twin pairs who were concordant or discordant for inflammatory bowel disease underwent deep TCRalpha and TCRbeta repertoire profiling using unique molecular barcoding. For every twin pair, smoking habits were documented, and each individual was categorised as a current, former or never smoker. What the authors observed across the whole study: Compared with healthy twins, IBD patients shared fewer clonotypes with other individuals, and the difference was most pronounced in patients with signs of disease activity. TCRbeta repertoire diversity, by inverse Simpson index, was decreased in IBD patients compared with their healthy co-twins. No single strong signal or clonotype linked to IBD turned up in the results, so the idea that one exists was not supported. No difference in repertoire similarity was observed between concordant and discordant twins, possibly owing to limited statistical power. Because patients were on differing immunosuppressive treatments, the repertoires may have picked up extra background noise and inter-individual variability. Different T cell subtypes could not be distinguished in the analysis.

Libraries came from 5' RACE. Each TCR library was prepared from 3,500 to 4,500 ng of total RNA. For each sample, cDNA was synthesized in eight separate reactions using SMARTScribe reverse transcriptase. During cDNA synthesis, unique molecular identifiers containing a 6-nucleotide sample barcode were introduced by template switching. Two nested PCRs of 16 and 9 cycles amplified the TCRalpha and TCRbeta cDNA, and bead purification followed each PCR. Before amplification, the cDNA was treated with uracil DNA-glycosylase and purified using the QIAquick PCR purification kit. The second PCR added Illumina TruSeq-compatible adapters along with sample-specific barcodes. TapeStation and Qubit were used to check library quality and concentration, and about 5 ng of each library was pooled. Sequencing of pooled libraries was carried out on an Illumina HiSeq2500 single-index Rapid Run using 2 x 100 bp reads and custom sequencing primers. Under the source paper's analysis protocol: MiGEC version 1.2.6 was used for UMI-based consensus assembly, which corrected PCR and sequencing errors. V(D)J alignment, clonotype assembly and CDR3 extraction were performed with MiXCR version 2.1.1. Normalisation of gene usage, clonotype sharing and MAIT/NKT TCR abundance was achieved by analysing the top 1000, 10 000 and 20 000 clonotypes per sample. After downsampling to 27 000 UMIs, diversity was calculated as the inverse Simpson index using the vegan R package. Statistical testing used paired Mann-Whitney U tests on the discordant twin pairs and applied Benjamini-Hochberg correction for multiple testing. TCRdb reprocessed the reads into one record per CDR3 protein sequence, lacking DNA. What appears here as the V and J calls and clone size reflects TCRdb's work, not the paper's. The table held for this sample gives tens of thousands of distinct CDR3 sequences. The ten most abundant clones make up around 7% of the sample.

The CDR3 covers 13 residues, taking in both the cysteine and the phenylalanine. Nucleotide data are not available. The chain is encoded by TRBV12-3 or TRBV12-4 joined to TRBJ2-7. The sample comprised blood. The clonotype comes from a human donor with ulcerative colitis or Crohn's disease, or a healthy co-twin of an affected twin (not recorded which). The CDR3 is CASSLLEPYEQYF.